The present entry profiles one T cell receptor beta chain with its context. One end of the junction varies from germline; a read error may be responsible. The data are from a study of Ad26.COV2.S vaccination and SARS-CoV-2 variants. Germline CDR1 is LGHDT and CDR2 is YNNKEL (reference sequence). The CDR3 covers 12 residues. Clones were read by immunoSEQ multiplex PCR, and TCRdb kept only the in-frame ones, dropping some. The sample contains fewer than 900,000 clones, around 92% of which appear only once. Treatment denoted: around 19 received Ad26.COV2.S at low or high dose, single or two shots; roughly five received placebo; per-sample allocation not given. Sampling took place 63 days after the first vaccine or placebo injection.

The source was peripheral blood, collected in a trial of Ad26.COV2.S vaccine versus placebo. This chain links TRBV3-1 (or the pseudogene TRBV3-2) with TRBJ1-4; D remains unclear. The clonotype comes from a person between 18 and 65 years old who received the Ad26.COV2.S COVID-19 vaccine or a placebo. The chain's CDR3 is CASSQESRGLVF. Written as DNA, the CDR3 is TGTGCCAGCAGCCAAGAATCCCGCGGTCTAGTTTTT.